What follows are 25 T cell receptor beta chains derived from one specimen sequenced in a study of T cells in Graves' hyperthyroidism and ophthalmopathy. Template material for amplifying TCR beta CDR3 regions consisted of RNA transcripts. The HTBI set primed first-round TCR CDR3 RT-PCR. TCRdb analysed the multiplex PCR reads with MiXCR anew, one entry per CDR3 protein. The sample gives more than 500,000 distinct CDR3 sequences, 14% of which show up once; approximately 14% is in the top ten. The sample was blood. These receptors were obtained from a woman in her thirties or forties with Graves' hyperthyroidism.

The chain employs TRBV6-2 or TRBV6-3 and TRBJ2-3; 14 bases match TRBD2. Germline V gives CDR1 MNHEY, CDR2 SVGEGT. The trim removed 7 bases at V and 4 bases at J, leaving 10 bases unmatched. The CDR3 sequence is 17 residues long. The CDR3, as DNA: TGTGCCAGCACCCCCGGGACTAGCGGGAGATGGGCAGATACGCAGTATTTT. As protein: CASTPGTSGRWADTQYF.

Ten or more counts support this clonotype. The chain employs TRBV10-3 and TRBJ2-5; 9 bases agree with TRBD1. The CDR3 totals 20 residues. V lost 0 bases, J lost 0 bases, and 14 bases stayed unmatched. Germline CDR1 reads ENHRY; CDR2 reads SYGVKD. CDR3 nucleotides: TGTGCCATCAGTGAGTCACCTGGGACAGGGCAGAGCGGGAACCAAGAGACCCAGTACTTC. Translating gives CAISESPGTGQSGNQETQYF.

V is TRBV6-2 or TRBV6-3 and J is TRBJ2-7, with unresolved D. Between the trimmed V and J ends, which lost 2 bases and 5 bases, there was a span of 10 bases. The CDR3 extends over 13 amino acids. Germline assignment: CDR1 MNHEY and CDR2 SVGEGT. CDR3 nucleotides: TGTGCCAGCAGTTACGAAGAATTCCACGAGCAGTACTTC. It is translated as CASSYEEFHEQYF.

J is TRBJ2-7 and V is TRBV4-1, with TRBD2 as a possible D gene (6 bases). V was trimmed by 4 bases and J by 4 bases, leaving 20 bases between them. The V gene's germline CDR1 is MGHRA and CDR2 YSYEKL. This CDR3 has 16 residues. Here the CDR3 reads CASSLTTGDGSYEQYF. The CDR3 DNA reads TGCGCCAGCAGCCTAACGACGGGAGACGGGTCATACGAGCAGTACTTC.

This clonotype was seen repeatedly, ten times or more. This rearrangement joins TRBV30 to TRBJ1-5, with D tentatively TRBD1 (5 bases). CDR3 size: 14 residues. V dropped 1 base and J dropped 7 bases, with 14 bases sitting between them. The germline V gene encodes CDR1 GTSNPN and CDR2 SVGIG (reference sequence). CDR3 DNA sequence: TGTGCCTGGAGTGAGACAGTACTAAGCCAGCCCCAGCATTTT. Translated: CAWSETVLSQPQHF. The entire variable domain, with the rest obtained from reference TRBV30 and TRBJ1-5, is as follows: SQTIHQWPATLVQPVGSPLSLECTVEGTSNPNLYWYRQAAGRGLQLLFYSVGIGQISSEVPQNLSASRPQDRQFILSSKKLLLSDSGFYLCAWSETVLSQPQHFGDGTRLSIL.

The rearrangement uses TRBV5-5 and TRBJ2-2; no definite D call. CDR1 and CDR2 (germline): SGHKS, YYEKEE (reference sequence). Trimming shortened V by 4 bases and J by 1 base, and 8 bases separated the two germline ends. The CDR3 contains 14 residues. The CDR3 is CASSPRLNTGELFF. The CDR3 nucleotides read TGTGCCAGCAGCCCACGACTGAACACCGGGGAGCTGTTTTTT.

There are many counts of this clonotype. The V call is TRBV18, the J call TRBJ2-1, with D unclear. CDR1 KGHSH and CDR2 LQKENI come from the germline V gene. V was cut by 6 bases and J by 6 bases, with 9 bases left in between. The CDR3 runs 12 residues. Here the CDR3 DNA reads TGTGCCAGCTCCGCTACTGGCAATGAGCAGTTCTTC. It codes for CASSATGNEQFF.

In its sample, this clonotype was seen a few times. The rearrangement joins TRBV7-9 to TRBJ2-6, with D perhaps given as TRBD1 or TRBD2 (5 bases each). V gave up 11 bases and J gave up 9 bases, with 11 bases separating them. CDR1 and CDR2 (germline): SEHNR, FQNEAQ (reference sequence). This CDR3 region has 11 residues. The CDR3 bases are TGTGCCGGGGACGCCGGCAACGTCCTGACTTTC. Translating it yields CAGDAGNVLTF.

This clonotype showed up just a few times. This chain connects TRBV11-3 to TRBJ2-1; D is uncertain. The CDR3 consists of 15 residues. The germline V gene encodes CDR1 SGHNT and CDR2 YENEEA. V dropped 0 bases and J dropped 8 bases, with 14 bases sitting between them. Here the CDR3 reads CASSLDPRGVDEQFF. The CDR3 nucleotides read TGTGCCAGCAGCTTAGATCCTCGAGGTGTGGATGAGCAGTTCTTC.

This clonotype was detected ten times or more. The chain joins TRBV2 to TRBJ2-5, with 8 bases aligning to TRBD1. J lost 5 bases, V lost 4 bases, and 9 bases had no gene match. This CDR3 has 15 residues. Germline V gene lookup returns CDR1 SNHLY and CDR2 FYNNEI. The CDR3 loop is CASSATTGAGETQYF. DNA for the CDR3: TGTGCCAGCAGTGCCACGACAGGGGCGGGGGAGACCCAGTACTTC.

The CDR3 DNA is TGCAGCGTTGAAGGGGGGTCTGGGTCCTCCTACGAGCAGTACTTC. It yields the protein CSVEGGSGSSYEQYF. The V gene is TRBV29-1, the J gene TRBJ2-7; perhaps D is TRBD1 or TRBD2 (5 bases each). The CDR3 spans 15 residues. The V end was cut by 1 base, the J end by 0 bases, with 13 bases between. Germline-derived CDR1 and CDR2 are SQVTM and ANQGSEA.

About this clonotype itself: The junction departs from germline at one end; a sequencing error may be responsible. The rearrangement links TRBV7-2 to TRBJ2-2; perhaps TRBD2 as D (5 bases). This CDR3 spans 14 amino acids. Germline lookup yields CDR1 SGHTA and CDR2 FQGNSA. CDR3 sequence (DNA): TGTGCCAGCAGCTTAGCGCAGTACACCGGGGAGCCGTTTTTT. It codes for CASSLAQYTGEPFF.

The chain joins TRBV2 to TRBJ2-1, with TRBD2 matching over 8 bases. This CDR3 contains 22 residues. CDR1 and CDR2 (germline): SNHLY, FYNNEI. Unmatched junction bases numbered 27, after V lost 8 bases and J lost 0 bases. The CDR3 sequence: CASSQLPSGSESDYLSYNEQFF. CDR3 coding DNA: TGTGCCAGCTCACAGCTGCCGAGCGGGAGCGAGTCGGACTATCTCTCCTACAATGAGCAGTTCTTC.

This chain links TRBV7-2 with TRBJ2-1; 12 positions match TRBD2. Looked up from germline, CDR1 is SGHTA and CDR2 is FQGNSA. V shed 0 bases and J 7 bases; nucleotides not matched to a gene: 7. The length of the CDR3 is 17 residues. CDR3 bases: TGTGCCAGCAGCTTAGCTTTACCCGGACTAGCGGGAAATGAGCAGTTCTTC. The encoded protein is CASSLALPGLAGNEQFF.

This clonotype was seen only a few times. The rearrangement links TRBV6-1 to TRBJ1-2; 9 bases fit TRBD1. The V segment lost 6 bases and the J segment 7 bases; nucleotides outside the gene matches: 3. Germline CDR1 MNHNS, CDR2 SASEGT. The CDR3 extends over 12 amino acids. The CDR3 DNA is TGTGCCAGCAGGCGACAGGGGGTTGGCTACACCTTC. Protein: CASRRQGVGYTF.

The chain is built from TRBV12-3 or TRBV12-4 and TRBJ1-2, with a weak D call TRBD1 (5 bases). The CDR3 covers 14 residues. V lost 6 bases, J lost 8 bases, and 19 bases lay in between. The CDR3 spells CASRDDSGAGGYTF. The CDR3 DNA reads TGTGCCAGCAGGGACGACAGCGGGGCTGGCGGCTACACCTTC.

The rearrangement joins TRBV24-1 to TRBJ2-7; D not resolved. The V gene's germline CDR1 is KGHDR and CDR2 SFDVKD. V was trimmed by 8 bases and J by 6 bases, leaving 10 bases between them. The CDR3 extends over 11 amino acids. CDR3 coding DNA: TGTGCCACCACTAAGGAGACCGAGCAGTACTTC. This encodes CATTKETEQYF.

In this sample, this clonotype turned up a few times. At one end the junction does not follow the germline gene, possibly because of a read error. This chain links TRBV5-1 with TRBJ1-2, with 11 positions matching TRBD1. Germline V CDR1 and CDR2: SGHRS, YFSETQ. The CDR3 sequence is 17 residues long. The CDR3 region is CASSPPQTGTGGSGYTF. CDR3 coding DNA: TGTGCCAGCAGCCCCCCCCAAACCGGGACAGGGGGTAGTGGCTACACCTTC.

This clonotype came up a few times. This chain connects TRBV19 to TRBJ2-7, with D unclear. The CDR3 is made up of 14 amino acids. Trimming removed 5 bases at V and 0 bases at J, with 11 bases between. CDR1 is LNHDA, CDR2 SQIVND, per germline (reference sequence). Here the CDR3 DNA reads TGTGCCAGTAGTCGGCAGGCTTCCTCCTACGAGCAGTACTTC. Its translation is CASSRQASSYEQYF.

J is TRBJ1-1 and V is TRBV9; D is perhaps TRBD1 (5 bases). The CDR3 runs to 15 residues. Germline V gene data show CDR1 as SGDLS and CDR2 as YYNGEE. With 4 bases removed from V and 0 bases from J, the gap between germline ends came to 13 bases. The CDR3 sequence: CASSPAGKMNTEAFF. In DNA, the CDR3 is TGTGCCAGCAGCCCGGCAGGGAAAATGAACACTGAAGCTTTCTTT.

This clonotype was observed many times. V usage is TRBV3-1 and J usage is TRBJ1-1; 10 bases align to TRBD1. Germline V gives CDR1 LGHDT, CDR2 YNNKEL (reference sequence). The CDR3 loop spans 16 amino acids. With 0 bases clipped from V and 8 bases from J, the junction kept 9 bases outside the gene matches. Here the CDR3 DNA reads TGTGCCAGCAGCCAAGATTTAAGGACAGGGGGAGGAGAAGCTTTCTTT. Its protein is CASSQDLRTGGGEAFF.

This clonotype was detected many times. The genes are TRBV27 and TRBJ2-7, with 11 bases fitting TRBD1. V lost 10 bases and J lost 4; bases outside the gene matches: 15. The CDR3 consists of 16 residues. The germline gives CDR1 MNHEY, CDR2 SMNVEV (reference sequence). The CDR3 sequence: CANDIPGQGDRYEQYF. The CDR3 region has the DNA TGTGCCAACGATATTCCGGGACAGGGGGATCGGTACGAGCAGTACTTC.

This clonotype was seen at least ten times. The V and J genes are TRBV13 and TRBJ2-1; TRBD2 agrees at 10 bases. CDR1 is PRHDT, CDR2 FYEKMQ, per germline (reference sequence). V lost 7 bases and J lost 4; bases outside the gene matches: 4. The CDR3 sequence is 14 residues long. This CDR3 is CASTRTSGYNEQFF. Here the CDR3 DNA reads TGTGCCAGCACCCGGACTAGCGGTTACAATGAGCAGTTCTTC.

This clonotype has at least ten counts. V gene TRBV27 combines with J gene TRBJ1-2; 10 bases are shared with TRBD1. V shed 5 bases, J shed 7 bases, and the junction held 7 bases outside the gene matches. Germline loops: CDR1 MNHEY, CDR2 SMNVEV (reference sequence). The CDR3 runs to 14 residues. In DNA form, the CDR3 reads TGTGCCAGCAGTCCGGGACAGGGGTTTGGTGGCTACACCTTC. Amino acids: CASSPGQGFGGYTF.

This clonotype was recorded many times. The chain combines TRBV29-1 with TRBJ2-5, with a weak D call TRBD1 (5 bases). The CDR3 is 12 amino acids. CDR1 and CDR2 (germline): SQVTM, ANQGSEA. V lost 7 bases to trimming and J lost 5 bases, with 14 bases between them. The CDR3 loop reads CSGNRIGETQYF. The CDR3 nucleotides are TGCAGCGGTAACAGGATTGGGGAGACCCAGTACTTC.